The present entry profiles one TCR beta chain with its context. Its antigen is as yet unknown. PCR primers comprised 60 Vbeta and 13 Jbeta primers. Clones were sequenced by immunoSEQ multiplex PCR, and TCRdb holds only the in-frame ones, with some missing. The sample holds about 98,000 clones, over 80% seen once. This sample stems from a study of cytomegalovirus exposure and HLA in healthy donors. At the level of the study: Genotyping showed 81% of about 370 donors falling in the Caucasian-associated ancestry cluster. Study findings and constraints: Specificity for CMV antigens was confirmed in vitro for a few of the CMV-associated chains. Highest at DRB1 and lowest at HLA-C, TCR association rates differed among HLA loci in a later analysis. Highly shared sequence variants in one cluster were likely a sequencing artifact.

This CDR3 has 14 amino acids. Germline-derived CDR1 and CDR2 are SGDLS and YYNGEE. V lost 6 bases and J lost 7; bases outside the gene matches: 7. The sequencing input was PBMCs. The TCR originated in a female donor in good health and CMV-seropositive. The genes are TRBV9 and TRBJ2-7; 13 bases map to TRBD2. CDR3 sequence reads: CASTYGLAGAEQYF. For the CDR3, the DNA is TGTGCCAGCACCTACGGACTAGCGGGAGCTGAGCAGTACTTC.